This T cell receptor beta chain was profiled in a study of T cell changes during pregnancy in multiple sclerosis. CDR1 and CDR2 from the germline V gene are MNHEY and SVGAGI. The CDR3 sequence is 15 residues long. The V and J ends lost 2 bases and 5 bases, in that order; junction bases with no gene match: 7. Only in-frame clones appear in the TCRdb table, and some are missing; sequencing was by immunoSEQ multiplex PCR. The sample has about 47,000 clones, approximately 92% seen once; the top ten hold roughly 8.5%. The sequence was collected from a female donor with multiple sclerosis, enrolled in a pregnancy study. The V call is TRBV6-5, the J call TRBJ2-7, with TRBD1 identical over 9 bases. The sample was CD8+ T cells from peripheral blood mononuclear cells, taken in the second trimester of pregnancy. The CDR3, as DNA: TGTGCCAGCAGTTACCTCGGGACAGGGAACCACGAGCAGTACTTC. Translating it yields CASSYLGTGNHEQYF.